This T cell receptor beta chain is drawn from a study of CD8 T cell repertoires and HIV-1 epitope variants. Study background: Autologous T cell-negative cells served as antigen-presenting cells in equal numbers.

The length of the CDR3 is 14 residues. From germline, CDR1 is LGHNA and CDR2 YNFKEQ. V was cut by 5 bases and J by 3 bases, with 14 bases left in between. Data came from immunoSEQ multiplex PCR; TCRdb stores just in-frame clones and leaves some out. In the table there are some 4,400 clones, about two thirds of which are singletons. With respect to this clone: Its specificity is unknown.

The genes are TRBV4-2 and TRBJ2-7; D may be TRBD1 (6 bases). Sequencing was performed on cultured CD8+ T cells derived from PBMCs. This TCR came from a male donor with HIV. The CDR3 sequence is CASSLQRGSYEQYF. For the CDR3, the DNA is TGTGCCAGCAGCTTGCAAAGGGGGAGCTACGAGCAGTACTTC.